These T cell receptor beta chains were read from a single sample in a study of CD8+ T cells in alopecia areata. Only in-frame clones appear in the TCRdb table, and some are missing; sequencing was by immunoSEQ multiplex PCR. The repertoire holds around 160,000 clones, with 87% as singletons. Here the sequenced sample was CD8+ T cells sorted from blood, taken at week 0. These receptors all stem from a human donor with alopecia areata. The conserved cysteine and the conserved F or W are not part of the CDR3 here. Expanded clones are given a class, and other clones once, few, many or no size at all.

clone_size v_call cdr3_aa
- TRBV23-1 ASSQTVPRQGRTGELF
- TRBV9 ASSGGSSYEQY
- TRBV5-4 ASSLRDSNEQF
few TRBV5-1 ASKMGGPDTQY
- TRBV7-9 ASSLWGQETQY
- TRBV7-3 ASSQGLSRGQKNIQY
- TRBV25-1 ASSRELVKTQY
few TRBV4-1 ASRPFSDHTGELF
once TRBV9 ASSVVAGSSYNEQF
- TRBV11-2 ASSLDLAGAYEQF
- TRBV7-9 ASSTPDGRNSPLH
once TRBV27 ASSVGGNTEAF
few TRBV7-9 ASSLAGSYNEQF
- TRBV5-1 ASSSGQGADTQY
- TRBV7-9 ASSPPLASGELF
- TRBV30 AWSSAAGGRYNEQF
- TRBV21-1 ASSKVGTGVGDYNEQF
- TRBV7-9 ASSVSSNEQF
- TRBV29-1 SVEALSDYEQY
- TRBV15 ATSGRGGQETQY
few TRBV5-1 ASRSGLYTGELF
- TRBV10-2 ASSRTDNTEAF
- TRBV27 ASSHGTNEQF
- TRBV7-9 ASSSHYEQY
once TRBV2 ASTPEGSAAYEQY
- TRBV19 ASTAGTGGVQPQH
- TRBV29-1 SIRLGWTEAF
- TRBV7-2 ASSLPREINNEQF
few TRBV27 ASSLTRNRVDNYGYT
- TRBV5-8 ASSLQGYYEQY
- TRBV11-3 ASSFEPGSNEQF
- TRBV7-9 ASSYGDPGATDTQY
- TRBV30 AWNAGGYEQY
once TRBV2 ASRELFRVDTEAF
- TRBV5-4 ASSWTSGGLRNEQF
- TRBV29-1 SVEPSWGDEQY
- TRBV4-1 ASSQGGTSGVITDTQY
- TRBV7-6 ASSRSRDSSEAF
once TRBV7-6 ASSLEGQGYTGELF
- TRBV27 ASSPYSGGSWDTQY
- TRBV19 ASTDSGGNEQF
- TRBV6-5 ASSDTTYNEQF
- TRBV27 ACRDSRSKNIQY
- TRBV7-9 ASSSTSAGQPYNEQF
- TRBV5-1 ASAGVDTDTQY
- TRBV2 ASSESTDSNQPQH
- TRBV29-1 SVLGTSYYGYT
- TRBV6-6 ASSLAGGPLEQF
- TRBV13 ASSSPGQSSYEQY
- TRBV7-7 ASSSAGAGELF
- TRBV6-5 ASSYSIAYSNQPQH
- TRBV7-9 ASSSWDRGPPAQY
- TRBV5-4 ASSFSPAGYEQY
once TRBV11-1 ASSLIMWDRGSQETQY
- TRBV9 ASSAPSGYT
- TRBV7-9 ASSPGGTGAYEQY
- TRBV10-1 ASSESGYEQY
- TRBV7-9 ASSLGTADYT